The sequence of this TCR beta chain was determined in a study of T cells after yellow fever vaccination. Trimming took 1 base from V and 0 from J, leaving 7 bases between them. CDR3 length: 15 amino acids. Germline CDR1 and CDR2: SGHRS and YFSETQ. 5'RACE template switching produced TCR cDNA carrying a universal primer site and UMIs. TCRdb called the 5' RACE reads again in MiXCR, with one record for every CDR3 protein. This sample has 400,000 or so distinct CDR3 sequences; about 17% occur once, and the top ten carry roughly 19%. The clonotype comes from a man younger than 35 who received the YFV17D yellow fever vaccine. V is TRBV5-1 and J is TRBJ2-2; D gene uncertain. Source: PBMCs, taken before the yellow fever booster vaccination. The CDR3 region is CASSLMQTNTGELFF. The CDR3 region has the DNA TGCGCCAGCAGCTTGATGCAGACGAACACCGGGGAGCTGTTTTTT.